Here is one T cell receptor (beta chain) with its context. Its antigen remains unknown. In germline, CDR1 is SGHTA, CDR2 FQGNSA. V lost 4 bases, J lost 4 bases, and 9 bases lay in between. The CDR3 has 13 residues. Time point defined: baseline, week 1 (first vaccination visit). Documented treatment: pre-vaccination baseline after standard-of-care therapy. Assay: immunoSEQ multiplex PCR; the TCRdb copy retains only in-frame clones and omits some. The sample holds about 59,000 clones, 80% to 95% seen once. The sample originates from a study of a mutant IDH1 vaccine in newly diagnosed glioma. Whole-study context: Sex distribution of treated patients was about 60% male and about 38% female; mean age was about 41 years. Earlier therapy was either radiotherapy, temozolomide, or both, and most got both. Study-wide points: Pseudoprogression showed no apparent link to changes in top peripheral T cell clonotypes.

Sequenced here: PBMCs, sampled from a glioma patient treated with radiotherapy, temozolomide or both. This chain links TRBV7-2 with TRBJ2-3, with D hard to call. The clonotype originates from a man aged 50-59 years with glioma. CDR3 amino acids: CASSSRVADTQYF. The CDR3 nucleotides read TGTGCCAGCAGCTCACGGGTGGCAGATACGCAGTATTTT.